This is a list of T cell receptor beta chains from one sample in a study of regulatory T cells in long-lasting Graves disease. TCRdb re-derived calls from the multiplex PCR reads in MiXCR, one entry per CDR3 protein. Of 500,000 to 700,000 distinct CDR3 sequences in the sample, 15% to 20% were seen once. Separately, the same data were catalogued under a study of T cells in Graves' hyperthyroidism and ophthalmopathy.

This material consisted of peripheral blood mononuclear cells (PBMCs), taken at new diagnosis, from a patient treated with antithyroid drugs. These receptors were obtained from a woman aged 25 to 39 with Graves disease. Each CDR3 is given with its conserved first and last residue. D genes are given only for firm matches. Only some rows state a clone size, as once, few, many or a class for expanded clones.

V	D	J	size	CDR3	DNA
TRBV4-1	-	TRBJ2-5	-	CASSQENSYETQYF	TGCGCCAGCAGCCAAGAAAACAGCTACGAGACCCAGTACTTC
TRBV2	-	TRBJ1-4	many	CASSIMGGSTNEKLFF	TGTGCCAGCAGTATAATGGGTGGATCCACTAATGAAAAACTGTTTTTT
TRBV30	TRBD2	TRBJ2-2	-	CAWSEGLVNTGELFF	TGTGCCTGGAGTGAGGGACTAGTGAACACCGGGGAGCTGTTTTTT
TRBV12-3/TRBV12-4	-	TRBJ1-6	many	CASSPQDLNSPLHF	TGTGCCAGCAGTCCTCAGGATCTGAATTCACCCCTCCACTTT
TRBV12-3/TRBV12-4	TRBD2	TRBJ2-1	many	CASSERTRGRNEQFF	TGTGCCAGCAGTGAACGGACTAGAGGGAGGAATGAGCAGTTCTTC
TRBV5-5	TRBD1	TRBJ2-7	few	CASSLDPEQGLREQYF	TGTGCCAGCAGCTTGGACCCGGAACAGGGGCTTCGCGAGCAGTACTTC
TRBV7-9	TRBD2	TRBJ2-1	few	CASSSPGGASLSYNEQFF	TGTGCCAGCAGCTCCCCCGGGGGGGCGTCCCTCTCCTACAATGAGCAGTTCTTC
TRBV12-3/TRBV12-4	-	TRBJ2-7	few	CASKDEASPYEQYF	TGTGCCAGCAAGGACGAGGCCAGTCCCTACGAGCAGTACTTC
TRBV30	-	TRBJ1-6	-	CAWGRGSGGVGPLHF	TGTGCCTGGGGCCGCGGTTCGGGAGGAGTCGGGCCCCTCCACTTT
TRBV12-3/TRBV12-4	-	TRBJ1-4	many	CASSPVGVELFF	TGTGCCAGCAGCCCGGTTGGGGTCGAACTGTTTTTT
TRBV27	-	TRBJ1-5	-	CASSFTGLDDQPQHF	TGTGCCAGCAGTTTCACAGGGCTTGACGATCAGCCCCAGCATTTT
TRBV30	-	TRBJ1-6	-	CAWSTGLGSPLHF	TGTGCCTGGAGTACAGGGCTAGGCTCACCCCTCCACTTT
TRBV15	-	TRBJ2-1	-	CATSRDQGKQFF	TGTGCCACCAGCAGAGATCAAGGGAAGCAGTTCTTC
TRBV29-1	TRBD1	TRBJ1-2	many	CSVDPGQTYGYTF	TGCAGCGTAGATCCGGGACAGACATATGGCTACACCTTC
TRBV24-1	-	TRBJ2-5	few	CATSDRAGTIEETQYF	TGTGCCACCAGTGACCGAGCCGGGACGATCGAAGAGACCCAGTACTTC
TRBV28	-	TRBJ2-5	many	CASSLSVQGGETQYF	TGTGCCAGCAGTTTATCGGTACAAGGGGGGGAGACCCAGTACTTC
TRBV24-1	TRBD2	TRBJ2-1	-	CATSVGGGGRDYNEQFF	TGTGCCACCAGTGTTGGAGGGGGCGGGAGGGACTACAATGAGCAGTTCTTC
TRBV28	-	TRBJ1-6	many	CASRSERARMDSPLHF	TGTGCCAGCAGATCCGAACGGGCCAGGATGGATTCACCCCTCCACTTT
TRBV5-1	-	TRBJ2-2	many	CASSLVGGVAGELFF	TGCGCCAGCAGCTTGGTAGGCGGGGTCGCCGGGGAGCTGTTTTTT
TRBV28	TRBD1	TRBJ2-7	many	CASSPIGQGRTYEQYF	TGTGCCAGCAGCCCTATTGGACAGGGAAGAACCTACGAGCAGTACTTC
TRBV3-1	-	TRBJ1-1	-	CASKLDRTNTEAFF	TGTGCCAGCAAGCTAGACAGGACGAACACTGAAGCTTTCTTT
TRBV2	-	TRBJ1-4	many	CASRGQGTTNEKLFF	TGTGCCAGCAGGGGACAAGGGACAACTAATGAAAAACTGTTTTTT
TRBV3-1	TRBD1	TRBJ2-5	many	CASSRQGAETQYF	TGTGCCAGCAGCCGGCAGGGGGCGGAGACCCAGTACTTC
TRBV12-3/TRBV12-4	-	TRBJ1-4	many	CASSLSTGTAIF	TGTGCCAGCAGTTTGAGTACGGGGACCGCTATTTTT
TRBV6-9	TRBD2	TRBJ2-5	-	CASSYKFKREAAVIQETQYF	TGTGCCAGCAGTTACAAGTTTAAGCGGGAGGCGGCGGTTATACAAGAGACCCAGTACTTC
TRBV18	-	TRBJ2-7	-	CASSDFSASSYEQYF	TGTGCCAGCTCAGATTTTTCCGCGAGCTCCTACGAGCAGTACTTC
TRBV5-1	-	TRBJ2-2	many	CASSFAGLNTGELFF	TGCGCCAGCAGCTTTGCCGGCTTAAACACCGGGGAGCTGTTTTTT
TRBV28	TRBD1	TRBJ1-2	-	CASSRPRDRNGGYTF	TGTGCCAGCAGCCGTCCCCGGGACAGGAATGGGGGCTACACCTTC
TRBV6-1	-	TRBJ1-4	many	CASSPNWGFMEGEKLFF	TGTGCCAGCAGCCCGAATTGGGGGTTTATGGAGGGTGAAAAACTGTTTTTT
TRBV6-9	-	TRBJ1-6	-	CASSYLSGVQSPLHF	TGTGCCAGCAGTTACTTATCAGGGGTACAGTCACCCCTCCACTTT
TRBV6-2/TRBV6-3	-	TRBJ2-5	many	CASSYSWEETQYF	TGTGCCAGCAGTTACTCGTGGGAAGAGACCCAGTACTTC
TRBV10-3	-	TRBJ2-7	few	CAIARQVGYEQYF	TGTGCCATCGCGAGGCAGGTAGGCTACGAGCAGTACTTC
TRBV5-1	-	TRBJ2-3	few	CASSFGLMGTDTQYF	TGCGCCAGCAGCTTTGGCCTAATGGGGACAGATACGCAGTATTTT
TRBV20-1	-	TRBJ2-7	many	CSARGRSGFSYEQYF	TGCAGTGCTAGAGGGAGGAGCGGATTCTCCTACGAGCAGTACTTC
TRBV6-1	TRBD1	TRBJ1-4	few	CASSHLRDRENEKLFF	TGTGCCAGCAGTCACCTCCGGGACAGAGAAAATGAAAAACTGTTTTTT
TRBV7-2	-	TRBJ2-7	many	CASSKKERGEQYF	TGTGCCAGCAGCAAAAAGGAGAGAGGAGAGCAGTACTTC
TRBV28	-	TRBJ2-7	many	CASSLQRHQIYEQYF	TGTGCCAGCAGTTTGCAACGCCATCAAATTTACGAGCAGTACTTC
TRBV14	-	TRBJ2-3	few	CASNQGLADTQYF	TGTGCCAGCAACCAAGGGTTAGCAGATACGCAGTATTTT
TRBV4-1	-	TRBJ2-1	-	CASSQGPGNEQFF	TGCGCCAGCAGCCAGGGGCCTGGCAATGAGCAGTTCTTC
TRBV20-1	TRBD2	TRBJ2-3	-	CSARDGGWRETRTDTQYF	TGCAGTGCTAGAGACGGGGGGTGGCGGGAGACTCGTACAGATACGCAGTATTTT
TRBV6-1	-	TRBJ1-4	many	CASSVGRQSEKLFF	TGTGCCAGCAGTGTCGGGAGACAGAGCGAAAAACTGTTTTTT
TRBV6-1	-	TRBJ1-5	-	CASNPLGGYQPQHF	TGTGCCAGCAACCCCTTGGGAGGGTATCAGCCCCAGCATTTT